Below, 32 T cell receptor beta chains from the same sample are listed, as sequenced in a study of T cells in localized non-small cell lung cancer. Libraries were prepared by immunoSEQ multiplex PCR; TCRdb keeps only in-frame clonotypes and omits some of them. There are around 140,000 clones in the sample; around 90% occur only once, and over 1.5% lies in the top ten. The material was peripheral blood, obtained before any cancer treatment. The receptors were sampled from a female donor older than 55 with stage I lung adenocarcinoma.

The chain carries TRBV5-6 and TRBJ2-7, with a weak D call TRBD1 (6 bases). Germline assignment: CDR1 SGHDT and CDR2 YYEEEE. The ends were cut back, 1 base at V and 6 bases at J, with 20 bases in the middle. The CDR3 length is 16 residues. As DNA, the CDR3 is TGTGCCAGCAGCTTGAAGGGCTGGGGGCGCACGGCCGAGCAGTACTTC. It codes for CASSLKGWGRTAEQYF.

The V and J genes are TRBV7-3 and TRBJ2-2, with 9 bases lining up with TRBD2. Germline V CDR1 and CDR2: SGHTA, FQGTGA. The CDR3 contains 15 residues. V dropped 3 bases and J dropped 4; count of bases not matched to a gene: 3. DNA for the CDR3: TGTGCCAGCAGCTTGAGCGGGAGGAGCACCGGGGAGCTGTTTTTT. Its translation: CASSLSGRSTGELFF.

This chain links TRBV5-1 with TRBJ1-1; weak D call: TRBD1 (5 bases). The CDR3 consists of 15 residues. Trimming took 0 bases from V and 1 from J, leaving 10 bases between them. CDR1 SGHRS and CDR2 YFSETQ come from the germline V gene. For the CDR3, the DNA is TGCGCCAGCAGCTTGGTCGGAGGGGCGAACACTGAAGCTTTCTTT. Encoded protein: CASSLVGGANTEAFF. The full variable domain, its missing parts supplied by reference TRBV5-1 and TRBJ1-1, is KAGVTQTPRYLIKTRGQQVTLSCSPISGHRSVSWYQQTPGQGLQFLFEYFSETQRNKGNFPGRFSGRQFSNSRSEMNVSTLELGDSALYLCASSLVGGANTEAFFGQGTRLTVV.

The gene calls are TRBV6-4 and TRBJ2-2; TRBD2 matches at 12 bases. CDR3 size: 15 residues. Per the germline V gene, CDR1 is MRHNA and CDR2 is SNTAGT. The V and J ends lost 8 bases and 4 bases, in that order; junction bases with no gene match: 5. The CDR3 loop reads CASRLTSGSTGELFF. The CDR3 nucleotides are TGTGCCAGCCGACTGACTAGCGGGAGCACCGGGGAGCTGTTTTTT.

The gene calls are TRBV10-1 and TRBJ2-2; D might be TRBD1 (6 bases). The germline V and J ends were trimmed by 0 bases and 2 bases, with 7 bases remaining between them. CDR3 length: 15 residues. CDR1 and CDR2 (germline): WNHNN, SYGVQD (reference sequence). CDR3 bases: TGCGCCAGCAGTGAGTCCAGGGGTAACACCGGGGAGCTGTTTTTT. This sequence encodes CASSESRGNTGELFF.

The rearrangement links TRBV2 to TRBJ1-2; 9 nucleotides agree with TRBD1. Germline-derived CDR1 and CDR2 are SNHLY and FYNNEI. There are 14 residues in the CDR3. Germline trimming cut 8 bases from V and 4 bases from J; bases unmatched to any gene: 8. CDR3 sequence reads: CASRWWDRAYGYTF. The CDR3 coding sequence is TGTGCCAGCCGTTGGTGGGACAGGGCCTATGGCTACACCTTC.

The rearrangement joins TRBV9 to TRBJ2-3; D unresolved. The length of the CDR3 is 14 residues. The germline CDR1 and CDR2 sequences are SGDLS and YYNGEE. V lost 0 bases, J lost 2 bases, and 7 bases lay in between. The CDR3 region has the DNA TGTGCCAGCAGCGTAGCTTTAAACACAGATACGCAGTATTTT. Translation gives CASSVALNTDTQYF.

The chain combines TRBV1 with TRBJ2-7; TRBD2, the D gene given by the table, was not confirmed from the DNA. TRBV1 is described as a pseudogene. The length of the CDR3 is 18 residues. The chain's CDR3 is CTSSPPRGTGGCSYEQYF. Written as DNA, the CDR3 is TGCACCAGCAGCCCGCCCCGGGGTACGGGAGGGTGCTCCTACGAGCAGTACTTC.

V is TRBV2 and J is TRBJ2-3; the D gene is possibly TRBD1 (5 bases). This CDR3 comprises 14 residues. CDR1 and CDR2 (germline): SNHLY, FYNNEI. V was trimmed by 11 bases and J by 1 base, leaving 16 bases between them. The CDR3 DNA reads TGTGCCTCCCAACGGCAGGGCGGCACAGATACGCAGTATTTT. Translating it yields CASQRQGGTDTQYF.

This clone was counted only a few times. The chain couples TRBV27 to TRBJ2-1, with D unresolved. V lost 1 base and J lost 0, with 13 bases in between. The CDR3 runs 17 residues. Germline CDR1 MNHEY, CDR2 SMNVEV (reference sequence). CDR3 residues: CASSLFDNSGSYNEQFF. The DNA for the CDR3 is TGTGCCAGCAGTTTATTCGACAACTCGGGCTCCTACAATGAGCAGTTCTTC.

The J gene is TRBJ2-7, the V gene TRBV27; D gene unclear. This CDR3 spans 14 amino acids. In germline, CDR1 is MNHEY, CDR2 SMNVEV (reference sequence). Trimming removed 5 bases at V and 2 bases at J, with 13 bases between. The CDR3 DNA reads as TGTGCCAGCAGTACGGGCCTATATCCCTACGAGCAGTACTTC. As protein: CASSTGLYPYEQYF.

The CDR3: CAWSPTARGAYGYTF. CDR3 DNA sequence: TGTGCCTGGAGTCCGACGGCTCGGGGGGCTTATGGCTACACCTTC. V usage is TRBV30 and J usage is TRBJ1-2, with D possibly matching TRBD1 (6 bases). Germline V gives CDR1 GTSNPN, CDR2 SVGIG (reference sequence). The CDR3 is 15 amino acids. V was pared by 2 bases and J by 5 bases, with 18 bases between. Looking up the rest from reference TRBV30 and TRBJ1-2 gives the full variable domain: SQTIHQWPATLVQPVGSPLSLECTVEGTSNPNLYWYRQAAGRGLQLLFYSVGIGQISSEVPQNLSASRPQDRQFILSSKKLLLSDSGFYLCAWSPTARGAYGYTFGSGTRLTVV.

The V gene is TRBV5-1, the J gene TRBJ2-7; no reliable D call. The CDR3 has 11 amino acids. The germline gives CDR1 SGHRS, CDR2 YFSETQ. Trimming removed 3 bases at V and 3 bases at J, with 4 bases between. The CDR3 region has the DNA TGCGCCAGCAGCTCGAACTACGAGCAGTACTTC. It codes for CASSSNYEQYF.

The chain is built from TRBV27 and TRBJ2-2, with D perhaps being TRBD1 or TRBD2 (5 bases each). The CDR3 is 13 residues long. Germline CDR1 MNHEY, CDR2 SMNVEV (reference sequence). V shed 6 bases and J shed 8 bases, with 13 bases lying between them. In DNA, the CDR3 is TGTGCCAGCAGGATCCGAGGGGTAGGGGAGCTGTTTTTT. It yields the protein CASRIRGVGELFF.

The chain has TRBV10-3 and TRBJ2-3; 10 bases map to TRBD2. Germline V gene lookup returns CDR1 ENHRY and CDR2 SYGVKD. This CDR3 comprises 16 residues. V shed 6 bases, J shed 6 bases, and the junction held 12 bases outside the gene matches. CDR3 sequence (DNA): TGTGCCATCAGCGCTGCTAGCGGGAGTGGTGCGGATACGCAGTATTTT. Amino acid sequence: CAISAASGSGADTQYF.

This chain joins TRBV5-6 and TRBJ1-2; possibly TRBD1 for D (5 bases). Trimming took 2 bases from V and 3 from J, leaving 14 bases between them. The germline V gene has CDR1 SGHDT and CDR2 YYEEEE. CDR3 length: 15 amino acids. The CDR3 loop is CASSLDSSTHYGYTF. In nucleotides, the CDR3 is TGTGCCAGCAGCTTAGACAGTAGCACCCACTATGGCTACACCTTC.

V gene TRBV11-1 combines with J gene TRBJ2-1; D might be TRBD1 (6 bases). This CDR3 is built from 15 residues. The germline gives CDR1 SGHAT, CDR2 FQDESV (reference sequence). Trimming cost V 7 bases and J 9 bases, with 22 bases left between them. CDR3 nucleotide sequence: TGTGCCAGCACAACTGTAGGAAGGGGGAATTTTGAGCAGTTCTTC. Its protein product is CASTTVGRGNFEQFF.

V gene TRBV6-6 combines with J gene TRBJ1-2; TRBD1 might be the D (5 bases). Germline lookup yields CDR1 MNHNY and CDR2 SVGAGI (reference sequence). Trimming pared 4 bases from V and 6 bases from J, leaving 12 bases between. The CDR3 loop spans 13 amino acids. The CDR3: CASSFTGVDGYTF. For the CDR3, the DNA is TGTGCCAGCAGTTTTACAGGTGTCGATGGCTACACCTTC.

The chain combines TRBV9 with TRBJ1-4; tentatively, D is TRBD1 (5 bases). CDR3 length: 15 residues. V was cut by 0 bases and J by 6 bases, with 12 bases left in between. The V gene's germline CDR1 is SGDLS and CDR2 YYNGEE. The CDR3 sequence is CASSVVPGLYEKLFF. CDR3 sequence (DNA): TGTGCCAGCAGCGTAGTACCAGGGCTATATGAAAAACTGTTTTTT.

Remarks on this clone: Other DNA sequences in this sample translate to the same CDR3. The chain links TRBV9 to TRBJ2-1; D possibly corresponds to TRBD2 (6 bases). Looked up from germline, CDR1 is SGDLS and CDR2 is YYNGEE. Trimming pared 0 bases from V and 4 bases from J, leaving 11 bases between. The CDR3 runs to 15 residues. CDR3: CASSVDGSTYNEQFF. In DNA, the CDR3 is TGTGCCAGCAGCGTAGACGGGAGTACTTACAATGAGCAGTTCTTC.

This chain links TRBV9 with TRBJ2-1; 13 bases align to TRBD2. V was pared by 3 bases and J by 0 bases, with 6 bases of the junction left unmatched. The CDR3 totals 18 residues. Germline V gene sequence: CDR1 SGDLS, CDR2 YYNGEE. CDR3 nucleotide sequence: TGTGCCAGCAGCGAGGGACTAGCGGGGTCGAGCTCCTACAATGAGCAGTTCTTC. Translating gives CASSEGLAGSSSYNEQFF.

The chain couples TRBV5-1 to TRBJ2-3, with 11 bases fitting TRBD2. V shed 4 bases and J 4 bases; nucleotides not matched to a gene: 8. Germline CDR1 and CDR2: SGHRS and YFSETQ. The CDR3 is 16 amino acids. CDR3 sequence reads: CASSVDSSGRPDTQYF. CDR3 sequence (DNA): TGCGCCAGCAGCGTTGACTCTAGCGGGAGGCCAGATACGCAGTATTTT.

The gene calls are TRBV29-1 and TRBJ1-2; D call uncertain. The germline V gene has CDR1 SQVTM and CDR2 ANQGSEA. The CDR3 covers 12 residues. CDR3 protein: CSAGSANYGYTF. DNA of the CDR3: TGCAGTGCCGGATCCGCAAACTATGGCTACACCTTC.

The chain has TRBV9 and TRBJ2-7; 9 nucleotides agree with TRBD2. CDR1 is SGDLS and CDR2 is YYNGEE in the germline V gene. V lost 1 base to trimming and J lost 6 bases; unmatched junction nucleotides: 5. The length of the CDR3 is 14 residues. CDR3 amino acids: CASSVISGSGEQYF. The CDR3 bases are TGTGCCAGCAGCGTAATTAGCGGGAGTGGCGAGCAGTACTTC.

The rearrangement joins TRBV28 to TRBJ1-2; 11 positions agree with TRBD1. The V gene's germline CDR1 is MDHEN and CDR2 SYDVKM. The J segment lost 8 bases and the V segment lost 3 bases, leaving 14 bases of the junction unmatched. The CDR3 is 17 amino acids. The CDR3 DNA reads TGTGCCAGCAGTTTGGGGGGGACAGGGGGAAACGTCGGCGGCTACACCTTC. Its translation: CASSLGGTGGNVGGYTF.

CDR3 DNA: TGTGCCAGCAGTTCCGGGACAGGGCTCAATCAGCCCCAGCATTTT. Its translation: CASSSGTGLNQPQHF. The V and J genes are TRBV2 and TRBJ1-5; 9 bases line up with TRBD1. Per germline, CDR1 SNHLY and CDR2 FYNNEI. The CDR3 loop spans 15 amino acids. Trimming removed 5 bases from V and 3 bases from J; junction bases left unmatched: 5.

This sequence joins TRBV4-2 and TRBJ2-2; D is possibly TRBD1 (6 bases). The germline V gene encodes CDR1 LGHNA and CDR2 YNFKEQ. This CDR3 comprises 16 residues. The V end lost 4 bases, the J end lost 5 bases, and 17 bases lay between the germline ends. CDR3 residues: CASSREEGHITGELFF. In nucleotides, the CDR3 is TGTGCCAGCAGCCGAGAAGAGGGACACATAACCGGGGAGCTGTTTTTT.

CDR3 nucleotides: TGTGCCATGCCCCAGGGATGCGACACTGAAGCTTTCTTT. Amino acid sequence: CAMPQGCDTEAFF. The chain has TRBV6-5 and TRBJ1-1, with D maybe TRBD1 (5 bases). Germline V gives CDR1 MNHEY, CDR2 SVGAGI. Between the trimmed V and J ends, which lost 10 bases and 3 bases, there was a span of 15 bases. This CDR3 is built from 13 residues.

The chain uses TRBV28 and TRBJ2-3, with D perhaps TRBD2 (6 bases). The germline gives CDR1 MDHEN, CDR2 SYDVKM. This CDR3 contains 12 residues. Deletions cut 9 bases from V and 5 bases from J, with 12 bases between. The CDR3 nucleotides read TGTGCCAGTCTAGCGTGGGGAGATACGCAGTATTTT. Encoded protein: CASLAWGDTQYF.

The rearrangement uses TRBV11-2 and TRBJ2-7, with D hard to call. CDR1 SGHAT and CDR2 FQNNGV come from the germline V gene. The CDR3 consists of 14 residues. With 3 bases removed from V and 0 bases from J, the gap between germline ends came to 9 bases. This CDR3 reads CASSLVDASYEQYF. As DNA, the CDR3 is TGTGCCAGCAGCTTGGTGGACGCCTCCTACGAGCAGTACTTC.

The V and J genes are TRBV28 and TRBJ2-5; TRBD2 agrees at 9 bases. The J segment lost 4 bases and the V segment lost 6 bases, leaving 9 bases of the junction unmatched. The CDR3 contains 15 residues. CDR1 is MDHEN, CDR2 SYDVKM, per germline. CDR3 sequence reads: CASRASGKKSETQYF. CDR3 bases: TGTGCCAGCAGGGCTAGCGGGAAAAAATCAGAGACCCAGTACTTC.

This chain joins TRBV28 and TRBJ1-5; D ambiguous. The CDR3 consists of 15 residues. The germline gives CDR1 MDHEN, CDR2 SYDVKM. V gave up 8 bases and J gave up 0 bases, with 14 bases separating them. The CDR3 region is CASVHRRLSNQPQHF. The CDR3 region has the DNA TGTGCCAGCGTCCACCGGCGGCTTAGCAATCAGCCCCAGCATTTT.